These T cell receptor beta chains were read from a single sample in a study of blood T cells in healthy people across ages. Using its own MiXCR run on the 5' RACE reads, TCRdb lists one record per CDR3 protein. The table includes about 830,000 distinct CDR3 sequences, approximately 67% detected once. Sequenced material: blood. Source of these receptors: a man aged 25 to 45 in good health. CDR3s include the opening cysteine and the closing phenylalanine or tryptophan.

J gene,V gene,CDR3 protein
TRBJ2-3,TRBV9,CASSLRDFPTDTQYF
TRBJ1-2,TRBV4-3,CASSFYGGNGYTF
TRBJ1-1,TRBV7-9,CASSKGEAFF
TRBJ1-2,TRBV6-2/TRBV6-3,CASRAPGGANYGYTF
TRBJ2-1,TRBV6-4,CASSQTSGVWNEQFF
TRBJ2-5,TRBV4-2,CASSHLLAGGNQETQYF
TRBJ2-5,TRBV7-2,CASSLVVGMGPYYQETQYF
TRBJ1-4,TRBV20-1,CSAREGREIEKLFF
TRBJ2-3,TRBV7-3,CASSFGLAGAIGDTQYF
TRBJ1-2,TRBV4-3,CASSQDLGFNGHTF
TRBJ2-2,TRBV5-1,CASSWRWQLYTGELFF
TRBJ2-7,TRBV9,CASSVEVAVASYEQYF
TRBJ1-5,TRBV3-1,CASSQDRNQPQHF
TRBJ2-7,TRBV7-9,CASSSTSGRSSYEQYF
TRBJ1-2,TRBV29-1,CSAYLGGGYIF
TRBJ1-1,TRBV25-1,CASSRQGQSEAFF
TRBJ2-6,TRBV27,CASSLFGVRGVSGANVLTF
TRBJ1-6,TRBV3-1,CASSQEAFRPLHF
TRBJ2-3,TRBV7-3,CASSFTTASTDTQYF
-,TRBV7-6,CASSLEGQGDEQYF
TRBJ1-2,TRBV6-1,CASSATPGQGIRYGYTF
-,TRBV14,CASSQVAGLWETQYF
TRBJ2-3,TRBV20-1,CSARTGGEDTQYF
TRBJ1-6,TRBV5-1,CASSSTTAGGSPLHF
TRBJ1-2,TRBV13,CASSDRATQVSYGYTF
TRBJ2-3,TRBV20-1,CSASIGNTDTQYF
TRBJ1-4,TRBV5-1,CASSLGEQKNEKLFF
TRBJ1-6,TRBV6-5,CASSYSWGELGSPLHF
TRBJ2-7,TRBV29-1,CSVKKLSSYEQYF
TRBJ1-6,TRBV4-3,CASSPSGSPGPNSPLHF
-,TRBV20-1,CSAFNRDRLHEQYF
TRBJ2-3,TRBV20-1,CSARLAGLDTQYF
TRBJ2-7,TRBV29-1,CSVESGGLPYEQYF
TRBJ2-7,TRBV20-1,CSARVSYEQYF
TRBJ2-1,TRBV7-9,CASSVGSISSYNEQFF
TRBJ2-7,TRBV29-1,CSVEGGADYEQYF
TRBJ2-5,TRBV13,CASSRWTENLKETQYF
TRBJ1-1,TRBV4-3,CASSREGGSEAFF
TRBJ2-7,TRBV5-1,CASSISGGLYEQYF
TRBJ2-1,TRBV27,CASSKQGRDEQFF
-,TRBV20-1,CSARGFPVREGEQFF
TRBJ2-5,TRBV5-1,CASSVGLAGGLQETQYF
TRBJ1-4,TRBV25-1,CASREGEKLFF
TRBJ2-1,TRBV20-1,CSATAGGRSSYNEQFF
TRBJ2-2,TRBV12-3/TRBV12-4,CASTDRKYTGELFF
TRBJ2-1,TRBV6-6,CASRSNYNEQFF
TRBJ1-1,TRBV14,CASARGLRTEAFF
TRBJ2-5,TRBV4-3,CASSRYRDRGGSETQYF
TRBJ2-2,TRBV7-3,CASRPQGNGELFF
TRBJ2-1,TRBV29-1,CSVGTSGGFWGNEQFF
TRBJ2-1,TRBV6-1,CASSWDRGLNEQFF
TRBJ2-1,TRBV7-9,CASSPKINEQFF
TRBJ1-2,TRBV6-5,CASSYSILGDYGYTF
TRBJ2-1,TRBV20-1,CSAPLAGAYHYNEQFF
TRBJ2-7,TRBV7-2,CASSLPHSGAFYEQYF
TRBJ1-5,TRBV20-1,CSARGPALQHF
TRBJ2-3,TRBV7-2,CASSFGTSGGAADTQYF
TRBJ2-7,TRBV20-1,CSATRLRTGVFSSYEQYF